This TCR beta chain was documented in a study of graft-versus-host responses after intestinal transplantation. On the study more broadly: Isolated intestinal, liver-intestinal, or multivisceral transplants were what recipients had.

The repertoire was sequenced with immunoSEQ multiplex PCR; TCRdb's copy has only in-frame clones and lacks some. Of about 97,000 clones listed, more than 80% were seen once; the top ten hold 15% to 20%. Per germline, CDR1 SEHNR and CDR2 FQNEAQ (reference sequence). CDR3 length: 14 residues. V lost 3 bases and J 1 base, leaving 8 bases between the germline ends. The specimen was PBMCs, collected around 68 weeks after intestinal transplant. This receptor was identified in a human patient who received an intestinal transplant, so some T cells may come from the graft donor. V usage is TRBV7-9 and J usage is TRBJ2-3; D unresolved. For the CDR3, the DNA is TGTGCCAGCAGCTTTGGCCAGCGCACAGATACGCAGTATTTT. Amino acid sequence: CASSFGQRTDTQYF.